A single sample is the source of the 6 T cell receptor beta chains below, sequenced in a study of neurological immune-mediated disorders. From the 5' RACE reads, TCRdb called clonotypes with MiXCR, one entry per CDR3 protein. In the table there are about 95,000 distinct CDR3 sequences, roughly 4% of which are singletons. The sample comprised PBMCs. These receptors were collected from a woman aged 18-29 years with multiple sclerosis.

This clonotype was seen many times. This rearrangement joins TRBV21-1 to TRBJ2-1. TRBV21-1 is assigned pseudogene status. The CDR3 is 16 residues long. The CDR3 DNA is TGTGCCAGCAGCAAAGTGAGGAGGAGCTCCTACAATGAGCAGTTCTTC. Its translation is CASSKVRRSSYNEQFF.

This clonotype came up many times. V usage is TRBV5-1 and J usage is TRBJ1-2; TRBD1 matches at 8 bases. Germline V gene sequence: CDR1 SGHRS, CDR2 YFSETQ. CDR3 length equals 14 residues. Trimming at V came to 2 bases and at J to 3 bases, leaving 3 bases not matched to a gene. This chain's CDR3 is CASSFGQGDYGYTF. Here the CDR3 DNA reads TGCGCCAGCAGCTTCGGACAGGGTGACTATGGCTACACCTTC.

This clonotype was counted ten times or more. The V call is TRBV6-1, the J call TRBJ1-1, with D maybe TRBD1 (5 bases). Trimming took 6 bases from V and 6 from J, leaving 17 bases between them. The germline gives CDR1 MNHNS, CDR2 SASEGT. The CDR3 totals 14 residues. CDR3 DNA sequence: TGTGCCAGCAGGGACCCATGGGGGGTCGCTGAAGCTTTCTTT. Protein: CASRDPWGVAEAFF.

This clonotype was observed at least ten times. This rearrangement joins TRBV6-1 to TRBJ2-7; 9 nucleotides agree with TRBD2. With 6 bases clipped from V and 2 bases from J, the junction kept 5 bases outside the gene matches. CDR1 is MNHNS and CDR2 is SASEGT in the germline V gene. CDR3 length: 14 residues. The CDR3 coding sequence is TGTGCCAGCAGCAGACTAGCGGCTACCTACGAGCAGTACTTC. It is translated as CASSRLAATYEQYF.

This clonotype was seen many times. CDR3 amino acids: CASSRQGSETQYF. In nucleotides, the CDR3 is TGTGCCAGCAGCCGACAGGGGTCCGAGACCCAGTACTTC. V is TRBV7-2 and J is TRBJ2-5; TRBD1 matches 8 bases. The CDR3 extends over 13 amino acids. With 5 bases clipped from V and 5 bases from J, the junction kept 4 bases outside the gene matches. Germline values: CDR1 SGHTA, CDR2 FQGNSA.

This clonotype was found many times. This chain connects TRBV7-9 to TRBJ1-4, with a weak D call TRBD1 (6 bases). The CDR3 has 15 residues. The germline V and J ends were trimmed by 1 base and 5 bases, with 11 bases remaining between them. Germline V lookup: CDR1 SEHNR, CDR2 FQNEAQ (reference sequence). The CDR3 loop is CASSLDGGPNEKLFF. CDR3 nucleotide sequence: TGTGCCAGCAGCTTAGATGGGGGGCCGAATGAAAAACTGTTTTTT.